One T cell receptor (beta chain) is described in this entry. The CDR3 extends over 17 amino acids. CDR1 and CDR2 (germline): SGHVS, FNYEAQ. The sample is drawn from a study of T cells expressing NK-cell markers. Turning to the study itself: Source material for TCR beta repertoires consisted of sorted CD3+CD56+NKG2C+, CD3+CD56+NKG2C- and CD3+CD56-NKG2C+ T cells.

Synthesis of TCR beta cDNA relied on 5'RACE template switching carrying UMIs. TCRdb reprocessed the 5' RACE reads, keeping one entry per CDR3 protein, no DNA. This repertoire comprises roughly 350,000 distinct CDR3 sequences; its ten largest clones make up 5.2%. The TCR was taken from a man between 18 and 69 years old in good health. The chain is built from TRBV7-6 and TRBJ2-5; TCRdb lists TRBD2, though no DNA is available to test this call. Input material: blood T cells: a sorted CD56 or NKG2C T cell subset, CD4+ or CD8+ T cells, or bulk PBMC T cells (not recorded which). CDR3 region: CASSMAGGTSVFETQYF.